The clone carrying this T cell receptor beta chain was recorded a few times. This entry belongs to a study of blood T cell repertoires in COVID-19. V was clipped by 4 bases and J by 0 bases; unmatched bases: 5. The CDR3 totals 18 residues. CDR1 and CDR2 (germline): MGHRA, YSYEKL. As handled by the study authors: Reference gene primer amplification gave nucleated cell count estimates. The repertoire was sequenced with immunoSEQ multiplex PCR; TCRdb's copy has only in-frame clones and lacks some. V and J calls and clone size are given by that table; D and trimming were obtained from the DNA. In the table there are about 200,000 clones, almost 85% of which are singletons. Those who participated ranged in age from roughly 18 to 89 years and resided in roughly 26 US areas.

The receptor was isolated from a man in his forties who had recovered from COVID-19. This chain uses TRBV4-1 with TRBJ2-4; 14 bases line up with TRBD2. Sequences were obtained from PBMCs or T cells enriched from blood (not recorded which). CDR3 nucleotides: TGCGCCAGCAGCCCGGGACTAGCGGGGGTGCTAGCCAAAAACATTCAGTACTTC. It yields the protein CASSPGLAGVLAKNIQYF.